This T cell receptor beta chain was sequenced for a study of T cell responses to AZD1222 COVID-19 vaccine. Here immunoSEQ multiplex PCR was the method, and the copy in TCRdb shows in-frame clones only, minus some. The sample has some 110,000 clones, around 76% seen once. This sample comprised peripheral blood, obtained on day 0 of AZD1222 vaccination. This receptor was obtained from an adult in good health.

Written as DNA, the CDR3 is TGTGCCAGCAGTTACGGACAGGGCGCTGAAGCTTTCTTT. Translated, it gives CASSYGQGAEAFF. The chain has TRBV6-5 and TRBJ1-1; 8 bases line up with TRBD1. The CDR3 contains 13 residues. The J segment lost 6 bases and the V segment lost 2 bases, leaving 2 bases of the junction unmatched. CDR1 is MNHEY and CDR2 is SVGAGI in the germline V gene.